These 21 T cell receptor beta chains were all obtained from the same sample, sequenced in a study of cytomegalovirus exposure and HLA in healthy donors. It was with 60 Vbeta and 13 Jbeta primers that the PCR ran. This table comes from immunoSEQ multiplex PCR, and its TCRdb copy is limited to in-frame clones, with some not included. The profile shows about 130,000 clones, about two thirds of them singletons. Sequenced: PBMCs. Receptors were obtained from a man aged 35-49 years in good health and CMV-seropositive.

This clone was observed a handful of times. The J gene is TRBJ2-5, the V gene TRBV21-1; the table's D gene call, TRBD2, was not cross checked with the DNA. TRBV21-1 counts as a pseudogene. CDR3 length: 19 residues. The CDR3 loop reads CASSKVPPRGRARGETQYF. CDR3 coding DNA: TGTGCCAGCAGCAAGGTCCCGCCACGAGGGAGGGCAAGAGGAGAGACCCAGTACTTC.

The genes are TRBV6-4 and TRBJ2-3; D call uncertain. The CDR3 extends over 15 amino acids. CDR1 is MRHNA, CDR2 SNTAGT, per germline. Trimming left V 4 bases short and J 2 bases short, with 13 bases between. The CDR3 DNA reads as TGTGCCAGCAGTGGGGCAGGATCCACCACAGATACGCAGTATTTT. Protein product: CASSGAGSTTDTQYF.

The chain links TRBV27 to TRBJ2-7; 10 nucleotides agree with TRBD1. Germline V gives CDR1 MNHEY, CDR2 SMNVEV (reference sequence). V dropped 6 bases and J dropped 3; count of bases not matched to a gene: 8. The CDR3 sequence is 15 residues long. For the CDR3, the DNA is TGTGCCAGCAGGTACCGGGACAGGGGAGTCTACGAGCAGTACTTC. It translates to CASRYRDRGVYEQYF.

The V and J genes are TRBV5-6 and TRBJ2-2, with 8 positions matching TRBD1. The CDR3 runs to 16 residues. Germline assignment: CDR1 SGHDT and CDR2 YYEEEE. J gave up 5 bases and V 3 bases, and 9 bases lay outside the gene matches. The CDR3 protein is CASSYGQGPFTGELFF. As DNA, the CDR3 is TGTGCCAGCAGCTACGGACAGGGTCCTTTTACCGGGGAGCTGTTTTTT.

The V call is TRBV6-5, the J call TRBJ2-7, with a weak D call TRBD1 (7 bases). Trimming cost V 7 bases and J 2 bases, with 15 bases left between them. This CDR3 region has 14 residues. Germline-derived CDR1 and CDR2 are MNHEY and SVGAGI. CDR3 sequence reads: CASTRRGLPYEQYF. CDR3 nucleotides: TGTGCCAGCACCAGGAGGGGGCTTCCCTACGAGCAGTACTTC.

The genes are TRBV10-3 and TRBJ2-1, with D unclear. Germline CDR1 ENHRY, CDR2 SYGVKD. The CDR3 totals 11 residues. Deletions cut 5 bases from V and 6 bases from J, with 5 bases between. The DNA of the CDR3 is TGTGCCATCAGTACTCCCAATGAGCAGTTCTTC. Encoded protein: CAISTPNEQFF.

The gene calls are TRBV5-6 and TRBJ2-7, with TRBD2 identical over 7 bases. Germline CDR1 is SGHDT and CDR2 is YYEEEE. There are 16 residues in the CDR3. The J segment lost 3 bases and the V segment lost 0 bases, leaving 9 bases of the junction unmatched. CDR3: CASSLGQGLTLYEQYF. CDR3 DNA sequence: TGTGCCAGCAGCTTGGGGCAGGGACTAACCCTCTACGAGCAGTACTTC.

This chain uses TRBV9 with TRBJ1-1; 9 bases line up with TRBD1. CDR3 length: 12 amino acids. Germline V lookup: CDR1 SGDLS, CDR2 YYNGEE. The V and J ends lost 4 bases and 8 bases, in that order; junction bases with no gene match: 3. CDR3 amino acids: CASSRDRGEAFF. Written as DNA, the CDR3 is TGTGCCAGCAGCCGCGACAGGGGGGAAGCTTTCTTT.

This chain uses TRBV7-9 with TRBJ2-3; TRBD2 is a possible D gene (5 bases). Germline assignment: CDR1 SEHNR and CDR2 FQNEAQ (reference sequence). The CDR3 spans 14 residues. V was trimmed by 5 bases and J by 4 bases, leaving 13 bases between them. CDR3 nucleotide sequence: TGTGCCAGCAGCCCCCGAGGGTTCGCAGATACGCAGTATTTT. Its translation: CASSPRGFADTQYF.

The rearrangement links TRBV9 to TRBJ1-6; unclear D gene. The CDR3 sequence is 14 residues long. The germline gives CDR1 SGDLS, CDR2 YYNGEE. V lost 0 bases and J 7 bases, leaving 8 bases between the germline ends. The chain's CDR3 is CASSVATTNSPLHF. The CDR3 DNA reads as TGTGCCAGCAGCGTAGCAACAACGAATTCACCCCTCCACTTT.

This clone turned up a few times. The V and J genes are TRBV9 and TRBJ2-7, with 7 bases aligning to TRBD1. Germline V gene data show CDR1 as SGDLS and CDR2 as YYNGEE. The CDR3 loop spans 16 amino acids. V trimming: 0 bases; J trimming: 2 bases; junction bases outside the gene matches: 8. The CDR3 DNA follows: TGTGCCAGCAGCGTAGATGCCGGGACAGCAACCTACGAGCAGTACTTC. Translation gives CASSVDAGTATYEQYF.

The chain combines TRBV25-1 with TRBJ2-3, with a weak D call TRBD2 (7 bases). Per the germline V gene, CDR1 is MGHDK and CDR2 is SYGVNS. Deletions cut 2 bases from V and 6 bases from J, with 15 bases between. This CDR3 comprises 15 residues. CDR3 region: CASSEGGGSWDTQYF. The CDR3 DNA sequence: TGTGCCAGCAGTGAAGGGGGCGGGAGTTGGGATACGCAGTATTTT. The variable domain in full, completed from reference TRBV25-1 and TRBJ2-3, reads EADIYQTPRYLVIGTGKKITLECSQTMGHDKMYWYQQDPGMELHLIHYSYGVNSTEKGDLSSESTVSRIRTEHFPLTLESARPSHTSQYLCASSEGGGSWDTQYFGPGTRLTVL.

The chain couples TRBV27 to TRBJ1-1; TRBD1 might be the D (5 bases). Between the trimmed V and J ends, which lost 4 bases and 1 base, there was a span of 16 bases. Per germline, CDR1 MNHEY and CDR2 SMNVEV (reference sequence). This CDR3 is built from 16 residues. The DNA for the CDR3 is TGTGCCAGCAGTTCTCGACGGGGGTTTAGGAACACTGAAGCTTTCTTT. Translated: CASSSRRGFRNTEAFF.

The chain joins TRBV28 to TRBJ2-7; TRBD1 matches at 7 bases. Trimming removed 6 bases from V and 2 bases from J; junction bases left unmatched: 10. The CDR3 is made up of 15 amino acids. Germline V gene sequence: CDR1 MDHEN, CDR2 SYDVKM. The CDR3: CASSIIRQGTYEQYF. The CDR3 DNA reads TGTGCCAGCAGCATCATACGACAGGGAACCTACGAGCAGTACTTC.

By its share, this clone is medium-sized. The chain uses TRBV30 and TRBJ1-3, with 7 bases identical to TRBD1. Germline loops: CDR1 GTSNPN, CDR2 SVGIG (reference sequence). V lost 1 base to trimming and J lost 5 bases; unmatched junction nucleotides: 14. There are 17 residues in the CDR3. CDR3 sequence reads: CAWSGGSTGIERNTIYF. For the CDR3, the DNA is TGTGCCTGGAGTGGGGGGTCGACAGGGATCGAAAGAAACACCATATATTTT.

Here the CDR3 DNA reads TGTGCCAGCAGTTACCAAATGGGCCAACGTGGTTCACCCCTCCACTTT. Residues: CASSYQMGQRGSPLHF. The rearrangement links TRBV6-5 to TRBJ1-6, with D unresolved. The length of the CDR3 is 16 residues. The V gene lost 2 bases and the J gene lost 9 bases, with 17 bases spanning the gap. CDR1 and CDR2 from the germline V gene are MNHEY and SVGAGI.

V usage is TRBV6-5 and J usage is TRBJ1-3; D is ambiguous. This CDR3 comprises 14 residues. Germline CDR1 reads MNHEY; CDR2 reads SVGAGI. Trimming took off 7 bases at V and 0 bases at J, with 10 bases between the two ends. This CDR3 is CASKVWSSGNTIYF. DNA of the CDR3: TGTGCCAGCAAGGTCTGGAGCTCTGGAAACACCATATATTTT.

This chain uses TRBV7-9 with TRBJ1-4, with D perhaps matching TRBD1 (5 bases). The CDR3 is 16 residues long. The V gene lost 2 bases and the J gene lost 5 bases, with 15 bases spanning the gap. CDR1 is SEHNR, CDR2 FQNEAQ, per germline (reference sequence). CDR3 residues: CASSLFGRGFNEKLFF. CDR3 nucleotides: TGTGCCAGCAGCTTATTTGGAAGGGGATTCAATGAAAAACTGTTTTTT.

V is TRBV6-1 and J is TRBJ2-3; TRBD1 aligns across 7 bases. V was pared by 6 bases and J by 2 bases, with 8 bases of the junction left unmatched. Germline CDR1 MNHNS, CDR2 SASEGT. This CDR3 comprises 15 residues. DNA of the CDR3: TGTGCCAGCAGAATGGGACAGAGGGCCACAGATACGCAGTATTTT. Translation gives CASRMGQRATDTQYF.

The chain combines TRBV29-1 with TRBJ1-1; possible D gene TRBD1, 5 bases. This CDR3 is built from 13 residues. The V and J ends lost 6 bases and 4 bases respectively, with 15 bases between them. The germline CDR1 and CDR2 sequences are SQVTM and ANQGSEA. CDR3 in amino acids: CSVPNQGGTEAFF. In DNA, the CDR3 is TGCAGCGTGCCAAATCAGGGCGGCACTGAAGCTTTCTTT.

A note on this clone: The junction and the germline gene differ at one end; a read error may be behind it. Other DNA variants within this sample encode the same CDR3. The chain joins TRBV11-2 to TRBJ2-7, with D maybe TRBD1 (5 bases). The CDR3 consists of 16 residues. The germline V gene has CDR1 SGHAT and CDR2 FQNNGV. Written as DNA, the CDR3 is TGCGCCAGCAGCTTAAGGGTCGACAGCCTCTTCTACGAGCAGTACTTC. Protein: CASSLRVDSLFYEQYF.